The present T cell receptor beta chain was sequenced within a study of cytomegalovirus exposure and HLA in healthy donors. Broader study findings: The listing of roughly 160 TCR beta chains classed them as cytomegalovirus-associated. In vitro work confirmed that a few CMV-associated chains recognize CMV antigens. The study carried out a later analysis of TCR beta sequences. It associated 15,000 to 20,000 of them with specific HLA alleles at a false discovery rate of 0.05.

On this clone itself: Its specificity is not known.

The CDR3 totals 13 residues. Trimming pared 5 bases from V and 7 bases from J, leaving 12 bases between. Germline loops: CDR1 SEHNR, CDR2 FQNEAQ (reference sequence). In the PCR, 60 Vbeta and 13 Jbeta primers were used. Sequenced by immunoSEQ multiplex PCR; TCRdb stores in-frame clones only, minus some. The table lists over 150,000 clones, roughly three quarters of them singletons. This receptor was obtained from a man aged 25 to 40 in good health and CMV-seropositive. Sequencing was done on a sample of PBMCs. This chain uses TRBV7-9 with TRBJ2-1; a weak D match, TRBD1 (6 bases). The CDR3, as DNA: TGTGCCAGCAGCCGACTAAGGGGGAATGAGCAGTTCTTC. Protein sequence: CASSRLRGNEQFF. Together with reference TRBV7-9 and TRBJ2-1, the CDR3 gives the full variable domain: DTGVSQNPRHKITKRGQNVTFRCDPISEHNRLYWYRQTLGQGPEFLTYFQNEAQLEKSRLLSDRFSAERPKGSFSTLEIQRTEQGDSAMYLCASSRLRGNEQFFGPGTRLTVL.